The 24 T cell receptor beta chains listed next were all sequenced from one sample in a study of blood T cell repertoires in COVID-19. Libraries were prepared by immunoSEQ multiplex PCR; TCRdb keeps only in-frame clonotypes and omits some of them. The sample lists around 300,000 clones; 85% were seen once. Sequenced: peripheral blood. Every receptor here comes from a human donor in a cohort sampled during active COVID-19.

The genes are TRBV19 and TRBJ2-7, with D perhaps TRBD2 (5 bases). V lost 6 bases, J lost 4 bases, and 19 bases lay in between. Germline-derived CDR1 and CDR2 are LNHDA and SQIVND (reference sequence). The CDR3 has 15 residues. The CDR3 spells CASSTRGLPQYEQYF. Here the CDR3 DNA reads TGTGCCAGTAGCACCCGCGGACTTCCACAGTACGAGCAGTACTTC.

The chain joins TRBV18 to TRBJ2-7; 8 nucleotides align to TRBD1. The CDR3 is made up of 14 amino acids. Germline assignment: CDR1 KGHSH and CDR2 LQKENI. J lost 4 bases, V lost 4 bases, and 6 bases had no gene match. The CDR3: CASSLQGAWYEQYF. As DNA, the CDR3 is TGTGCCAGCTCACTCCAGGGGGCATGGTACGAGCAGTACTTC. Filled out from reference TRBV18 and TRBJ2-7, the complete variable domain reads NAGVMQNPRHLVRRRGQEARLRCSPMKGHSHVYWYRQLPEEGLKFMVYLQKENIIDESGMPKERFSAEFPKEGPSILRIQQVVRGDSAAYFCASSLQGAWYEQYFGPGTRLTVT.

The genes are TRBV11-2 and TRBJ2-7; 11 nucleotides match TRBD2. V was clipped by 2 bases and J by 2 bases; unmatched bases: 11. The CDR3 runs 18 residues. Germline CDR1 SGHAT, CDR2 FQNNGV. CDR3 residues: CASSLLSSGRQKAYEQYF. CDR3 nucleotides: TGTGCCAGCAGCTTACTTTCTAGCGGGAGGCAAAAAGCCTACGAGCAGTACTTC.

The chain employs TRBV4-2 and TRBJ2-5, with TRBD2 matching over 11 bases. CDR1 and CDR2 from the germline V gene are LGHNA and YNFKEQ. V was pared by 2 bases and J by 4 bases, with 9 bases of the junction left unmatched. CDR3 size: 17 residues. This CDR3 reads CASSQHLAGGPGETQYF. CDR3 bases: TGTGCCAGCAGCCAACATTTAGCGGGAGGGCCGGGAGAGACCCAGTACTTC.

The chain combines TRBV3-1 (or the pseudogene TRBV3-2) with TRBJ1-1, with 7 positions matching TRBD1. J was trimmed by 5 bases and V by 6 bases; bases with no gene match: 3. Per the germline V gene, CDR1 is LGHDT and CDR2 is YNNKEL (reference sequence). CDR3 length equals 12 residues. The CDR3 is CASRLQGTEAFF. As DNA, the CDR3 is TGTGCCAGCAGGCTACAGGGGACTGAAGCTTTCTTT.

The chain uses TRBV5-1 and TRBJ2-7; D may be TRBD1 (6 bases). Between the trimmed V and J ends, which lost 4 bases and 2 bases, there was a span of 16 bases. The CDR3 consists of 15 residues. The V gene's germline CDR1 is SGHRS and CDR2 YFSETQ. The CDR3 bases are TGCGCCAGCAGCCCTAAAGGGGGAGCGGCCTACGAGCAGTACTTC. It codes for CASSPKGGAAYEQYF.

Points on this clone: Other nucleotide sequences in the sample specify the same CDR3. The chain links TRBV4-1 to TRBJ2-5; 11 bases map to TRBD2. This CDR3 has 15 residues. Germline CDR1 and CDR2: MGHRA and YSYEKL. V was pared by 4 bases and J by 3 bases, with 4 bases of the junction left unmatched. This CDR3 is CASSRKLAGEETQYF. CDR3 DNA: TGCGCCAGCAGCCGGAAACTAGCGGGAGAAGAGACCCAGTACTTC.

The chain links TRBV7-2 to TRBJ2-3; TRBD2 matches 10 bases. The CDR3 runs to 13 residues. V gave up 1 base and J gave up 9 bases; unmatched junction bases: 1. Germline V gene data show CDR1 as SGHTA and CDR2 as FQGNSA. The CDR3 region is CASSLETSGTQYF. CDR3 coding DNA: TGTGCCAGCAGCTTAGAGACTAGCGGGACGCAGTATTTT.

The V and J genes are TRBV6-4 and TRBJ1-5; TRBD1 matches at 10 bases. The junction had 2 bases not matched to a gene; V was cut back by 2 bases and J by 4 bases. The V gene's germline CDR1 is MRHNA and CDR2 SNTAGT. CDR3 length: 15 amino acids. CDR3 sequence (DNA): TGTGCCAGCAGTGACCGGGACAGGGGTAATCAGCCCCAGCATTTT. Its translation: CASSDRDRGNQPQHF.

The chain uses TRBV14 and TRBJ2-1; TRBD1 might be the D (5 bases). The length of the CDR3 is 15 residues. The germline V and J ends were trimmed by 4 bases and 0 bases, with 10 bases remaining between them. Germline assignment: CDR1 SGHDN and CDR2 FVKESK. The DNA for the CDR3 is TGTGCCAGCAGCCCACAGGCGCTCTCCTACAATGAGCAGTTCTTC. Its protein product is CASSPQALSYNEQFF.

The V call is TRBV11-3, the J call TRBJ2-1, with 10 bases lining up with TRBD2. There are 15 residues in the CDR3. V lost 6 bases, J lost 4 bases, and 6 bases stayed unmatched. From germline, CDR1 is SGHNT and CDR2 YENEEA. The CDR3: CASSQGLASYNEQFF. The CDR3 DNA reads as TGTGCCAGCAGTCAGGGACTAGCGTCTTACAATGAGCAGTTCTTC.

The J gene is TRBJ2-3, the V gene TRBV24-1, with 7 bases that match TRBD2. V was pared by 3 bases and J by 0 bases, with 8 bases of the junction left unmatched. The CDR3 consists of 17 residues. CDR1 and CDR2 from the germline V gene are KGHDR and SFDVKD. The CDR3 sequence is CATSDPPGGSSTDTQYF. In DNA, the CDR3 is TGTGCCACCAGTGATCCCCCTGGCGGGAGCAGCACAGATACGCAGTATTTT.

The gene calls are TRBV3-1 (or the pseudogene TRBV3-2) and TRBJ1-3, with 8 bases identical to TRBD1. V lost 4 bases to trimming and J lost 4 bases; unmatched junction nucleotides: 12. The CDR3 is 17 residues long. Looked up from germline, CDR1 is LGHDT and CDR2 is YNNKEL (reference sequence). DNA for the CDR3: TGTGCCAGCAGCCGCAGCACTCAGGGGGCGTCGGGAAACACCATATATTTT. It translates to CASSRSTQGASGNTIYF.

The gene calls are TRBV7-2 and TRBJ2-1; 8 nucleotides match TRBD2. The V gene end was trimmed by 5 bases and the J gene end by 8 bases; junction bases not matched to a gene: 11. The CDR3 runs to 15 residues. Germline CDR1 is SGHTA and CDR2 is FQGNSA. The CDR3: CASSVGPAGAYEQFF. The CDR3 nucleotides are TGTGCCAGCAGCGTAGGGCCAGCGGGAGCATATGAGCAGTTCTTC.

About this clone itself: The junction differs from germline at one of its ends, possibly a read error. The chain links TRBV7-7 to TRBJ2-5; D perhaps matches TRBD2 (6 bases). This CDR3 comprises 15 residues. Germline CDR1 and CDR2: SSHAT and FNYEAQ (reference sequence). The CDR3 DNA is TGTGCTAGCAGCCCGGGAGTTACCTTTCAAGAGACCCAGTACTTC. It encodes CASSPGVTFQETQYF. The full variable domain, rest sourced from reference TRBV7-7 and TRBJ2-5, is GAGVSQSPRYKVTKRGQDVTLRCDPISSHATLYWYQQALGQGPEFLTYFNYEAQPDKSGLPSDRFSAERPEGSISTLTIQRTEQRDSAMYRCASSPGVTFQETQYFGPGTRLLVL.

This chain connects TRBV6-6 to TRBJ1-5; D gene uncertain. The V gene's germline CDR1 is MNHNY and CDR2 SVGAGI (reference sequence). Trimming took 3 bases from V and 5 from J, leaving 8 bases between them. This CDR3 contains 13 residues. The CDR3 reads CASSYGRHQPQHF. The CDR3 nucleotides are TGTGCCAGCAGTTATGGGCGCCATCAGCCCCAGCATTTT.

This chain links TRBV6-5 with TRBJ1-1; D gene ambiguous. With 6 bases removed from V and 1 base from J, the gap between germline ends came to 9 bases. Germline loops: CDR1 MNHEY, CDR2 SVGAGI. The CDR3 runs to 13 residues. The CDR3 DNA is TGTGCCAGCAGGACATATCGGAACACTGAAGCTTTCTTT. Translated, it gives CASRTYRNTEAFF.

The chain combines TRBV19 with TRBJ1-2; no definite D call. V was shortened by 1 base and J by 1 base, with 7 bases between the two germline ends. The germline CDR1 and CDR2 sequences are LNHDA and SQIVND (reference sequence). CDR3 length: 14 amino acids. The CDR3 DNA reads TGTGCCAGTAGTATAGGAGGTCTTAACTATGGCTACACCTTC. Its protein product is CASSIGGLNYGYTF. Variable domain in full (rest from reference TRBV19 and TRBJ1-2): DGGITQSPKYLFRKEGQNVTLSCEQNLNHDAMYWYRQDPGQGLRLIYYSQIVNDFQKGDIAEGYSVSREKKESFPLTVTSAQKNPTAFYLCASSIGGLNYGYTFGSGTRLTVV.

This sequence joins TRBV5-4 and TRBJ1-1; perhaps TRBD1 as D (5 bases). Germline-derived CDR1 and CDR2 are SGHNT and YYREEE (reference sequence). The V and J ends lost 4 bases and 4 bases respectively, with 14 bases between them. The CDR3 has 14 amino acids. The CDR3 DNA follows: TGTGCCAGCAGCCGTGGGGCTGAAGGCACTGAAGCTTTCTTT. Its protein is CASSRGAEGTEAFF.

The chain is built from TRBV18 and TRBJ1-2, with D tentatively TRBD1 (5 bases). V was trimmed by 3 bases and J by 3 bases, leaving 14 bases between them. Germline CDR1 and CDR2: KGHSH and LQKENI. CDR3 length equals 15 residues. The CDR3 region has the DNA TGTGCCAGCTCACCTCCGCAGGGAAGTCACTATGGCTACACCTTC. Amino acids: CASSPPQGSHYGYTF.

A few counts support this clone. This chain links TRBV2 with TRBJ1-4; no definite D call. The CDR3 is 14 amino acids. The germline V gene encodes CDR1 SNHLY and CDR2 FYNNEI. V was pared by 3 bases and J by 11 bases, with 16 bases between. DNA for the CDR3: TGTGCCAGCAGTGAGGGAGGTTCCGGTGGGAAACTGTTTTTT. Translation: CASSEGGSGGKLFF.

The chain joins TRBV21-1 to TRBJ1-6; the tabulated D call, TRBD1, remains unverified against the DNA. TRBV21-1 is a known pseudogene. This CDR3 contains 14 residues. CDR3 region: CARETTGIGPPLHF. CDR3 coding DNA: TGTGCCAGAGAAACGACAGGGATTGGGCCACCCCTCCACTTT.

This sequence joins TRBV7-6 and TRBJ1-5; D is unresolved. There are 14 residues in the CDR3. The germline CDR1 and CDR2 sequences are SGHVS and FNYEAQ. Trimming pared 6 bases from V and 3 bases from J, leaving 12 bases between. The CDR3 here is CASSSGINNQPQHF. As DNA, the CDR3 is TGTGCCAGCAGTTCCGGGATCAACAATCAGCCCCAGCATTTT.

The V call is TRBV9, the J call TRBJ2-2, with D perhaps TRBD1 (5 bases). Germline V gene sequence: CDR1 SGDLS, CDR2 YYNGEE. The CDR3 length is 14 residues. The germline V and J ends were trimmed by 2 bases and 4 bases, with 9 bases remaining between them. The CDR3 DNA is TGTGCCAGCAGCGTCTCAAGGGGCACCGGGGAGCTGTTTTTT. It translates to CASSVSRGTGELFF.